This passage covers 7 T cell receptor beta chains from one sample sequenced in a study of shared clonotypes between healthy human individuals. Sequenced by immunoSEQ multiplex PCR; TCRdb stores in-frame clones only, minus some. Of over a million clones detected, more than 65% appear once; the ten largest clones hold about 1.5%. Sequencing used memory CD4+ T cells sorted from blood. Indicated subset: CD45RA-negative fraction. These receptors all come from a man aged 18 to 29 in good health.

The chain joins TRBV5-1 to TRBJ2-5, with TRBD2 matching 8 bases. The CDR3 loop spans 14 amino acids. Trimming took 0 bases from V and 6 from J; bases not matched to a gene: 4. In germline, CDR1 is SGHRS, CDR2 YFSETQ. CDR3 coding DNA: TGCGCCAGCAGCTTGGCGGGGGGGGCGCAGACCCAGTACTTC. This translates into CASSLAGGAQTQYF.

Remarks on this clone: A much larger clone differs by one base, so this may be a read error. The gene calls are TRBV6-5 and TRBJ1-5; weak D call: TRBD1 (5 bases). The CDR3 totals 14 residues. V shed 5 bases and J shed 1 base, with 9 bases lying between them. Germline values: CDR1 MNHEY, CDR2 SVGAGI. In DNA form, the CDR3 reads TGTGCCAGCAGTCTACAGGAGAGCAATCAGCCCCAGCATTTT. Translation gives CASSLQESNQPQHF.

This clone was seen only a few times. This sequence joins TRBV6-1 and TRBJ1-1, with D perhaps matching TRBD1 (5 bases). CDR3 length: 12 amino acids. Per germline, CDR1 MNHNS and CDR2 SASEGT. V shed 5 bases and J shed 7 bases, with 11 bases lying between them. Here the CDR3 reads CASSQWDREAFF. As DNA, the CDR3 is TGTGCCAGCAGTCAATGGGACCGTGAAGCTTTCTTT.

This chain links TRBV28 with TRBJ1-1; D remains unclear. Germline V CDR1 and CDR2: MDHEN, SYDVKM. Trimming took off 5 bases at V and 3 bases at J, with 10 bases between the two ends. This CDR3 has 13 residues. CDR3 in amino acids: CASSTKGYTEAFF. In nucleotides, the CDR3 is TGTGCCAGCAGTACAAAGGGATACACTGAAGCTTTCTTT.

The chain recombines TRBV19 with TRBJ1-4, with a possible D match to TRBD1 (6 bases). Per the germline V gene, CDR1 is LNHDA and CDR2 is SQIVND (reference sequence). The V end lost 4 bases, the J end lost 7 bases, and 7 bases lay between the germline ends. This CDR3 has 12 amino acids. CDR3 loop: CASSNRAEKLFF. CDR3 sequence (DNA): TGTGCCAGTAGTAACAGGGCTGAAAAACTGTTTTTT.

The V call is TRBV5-4, the J call TRBJ2-7, with TRBD2 identical over 7 bases. V shed 3 bases and J 0 bases; nucleotides not matched to a gene: 12. The V gene's germline CDR1 is SGHNT and CDR2 YYREEE (reference sequence). The CDR3 spans 17 residues. The CDR3 sequence is CASSSPGGAGISYEQYF. In nucleotides, the CDR3 is TGTGCCAGCAGCTCCCCAGGAGGAGCGGGGATCTCCTACGAGCAGTACTTC. The full variable domain, with the rest looked up from reference TRBV5-4 and TRBJ2-7, is ETGVTQSPTHLIKTRGQQVTLRCSSQSGHNTVSWYQQALGQGPQFIFQYYREEENGRGNFPPRFSGLQFPNYSSELNVNALELDDSALYLCASSSPGGAGISYEQYFGPGTRLTVT.

V gene TRBV29-1 combines with J gene TRBJ1-2; 9 bases align to TRBD1. Germline trimming cut 6 bases from V and 8 bases from J; bases unmatched to any gene: 13. Per germline, CDR1 SQVTM and CDR2 ANQGSEA. The CDR3 length is 14 residues. The CDR3 here is CSVATGTGRGGYTF. In nucleotides, the CDR3 is TGCAGCGTCGCTACCGGGACAGGGAGAGGCGGCTACACCTTC.